This T cell receptor beta chain was identified in a study of CD8 T cells in ankylosing spondylitis (dated by TCRdb to about 2017). Turning to the overall study: The study set out to find disease-linked TCR variants by profiling T cell receptor beta repertoires in ankylosing spondylitis patients and healthy donors. The full study cohort was made up of about two dozen ankylosing spondylitis patients and 108 healthy donors. Peripheral blood samples were taken, and synovial fluid was additionally collected from ankylosing spondylitis patients. On the study overall, not on this receptor specifically: Blood from ankylosing spondylitis patients appeared to be characterized by a TCR beta motif composed of 7 to 9 highly homologous amino acid variants. Some of the motif variants had been reported before in the synovial fluid and blood of reactive arthritis patients, a finding that suggests common disease-initiation mechanisms. The disease-linked clones were reported to be significantly enriched in matched synovial fluid samples from ankylosing spondylitis patients. The disease-linked clones had a CD8+ phenotype and were found at relatively low frequencies in peripheral blood.

Sequencing instrument: Illumina HiSeq 2500. Quantitative 5'-RACE with molecular barcodes was used to prepare TCR beta libraries. Per the original workflow: To identify disease-linked TCR variants, a new computational method was used, one built on a probabilistic model of VDJ rearrangement. TCRdb's own reprocessing of the public reads used fastp at Q25 and MiXCR and kept productive beta chains. Each entry is one CDR3 protein sequence, shown with its most common DNA and genes. The V and J calls were determined by TCRdb, not by the authors. Present in this sample are under 250,000 distinct CDR3 sequences, roughly 32% of which were seen just once. The ten largest clones add up to roughly 4.2% of the sample. The CDR3 runs 13 residues from the cysteine to the phenylalanine. CDR3 DNA only is kept here, 39 bases in frame from base 1. The CDR1 and CDR2 encoded by the germline V gene are ENHRY and SYGVKD. After removal of 3 bases from V and 4 bases from J, the junction retains 2 bases not matched to a gene.

Only a few counts were recorded for this clonotype. Its antigen is currently not known. Per-base qualities were not stored, and no clone one base away is much larger. This receptor was obtained from a male donor with ankylosing spondylitis or in good health (not recorded which). The chain is assembled from TRBV10-3 and TRBJ2-5; 7 of the junction bases match TRBD2. Sequencing was done on a sample of blood, either unsorted or a sorted T cell fraction (not recorded which). The CDR3 is CAISEKRGETQYF. The nucleotides read TGTGCCATCAGTGAAAAGCGGGGAGAGACCCAGTACTTC.